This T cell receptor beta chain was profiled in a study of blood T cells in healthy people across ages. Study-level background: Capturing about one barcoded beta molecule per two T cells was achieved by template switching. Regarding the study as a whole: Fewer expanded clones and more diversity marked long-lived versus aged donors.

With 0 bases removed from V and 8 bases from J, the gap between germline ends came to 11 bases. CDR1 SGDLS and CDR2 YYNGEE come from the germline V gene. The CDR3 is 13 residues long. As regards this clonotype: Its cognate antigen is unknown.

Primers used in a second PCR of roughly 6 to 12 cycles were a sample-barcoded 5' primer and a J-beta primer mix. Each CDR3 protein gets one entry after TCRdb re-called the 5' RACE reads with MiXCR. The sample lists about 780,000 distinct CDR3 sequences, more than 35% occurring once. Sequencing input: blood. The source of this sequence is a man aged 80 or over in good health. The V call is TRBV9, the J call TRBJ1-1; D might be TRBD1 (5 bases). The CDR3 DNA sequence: TGTGCCAGCAGCGTAGGTCCAGGGATGGAAGCTTTCTTT. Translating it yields CASSVGPGMEAFF.